Here is one T cell receptor beta chain with its context. Its antigen is undetermined. Then a second PCR, running about 7 to 11 cycles, was carried out with a sample-barcoded 5' primer and a J-beta primer mix. Every single cDNA molecule received a tag from a template-switch adaptor with 12 random nucleotides. From the 5' RACE reads, TCRdb called clonotypes with MiXCR, one entry per CDR3 protein. The sample comprises about 640,000 distinct CDR3 sequences, under 70% of which are singletons, and about two fifths rests with the top ten. The germline CDR1 and CDR2 sequences are SGDLS and YYNGEE. Trimming left V 2 bases short and J 7 bases short, with 10 bases between. This CDR3 is 14 amino acids long. The sample belongs to a study of blood T cells in healthy people across ages. At the level of the study: Template switching retrieved approximately one barcoded beta molecule for each two T cells. Study conclusions and caveats: Per million T cells, the diversity of TCR beta decreased roughly linearly as age advanced. Those diversity estimates obtained from one million T cells were thought to be underestimates.

The chain is built from TRBV9 and TRBJ1-6; a possible D gene is TRBD1 (6 bases). The clonotype was recovered from a man aged 60 to 69 in good health. Sequenced material: blood. CDR3 in amino acids: CASSVGHGNSPLHF. The CDR3 nucleotides read TGTGCCAGCAGCGTGGGACACGGGAATTCACCCCTCCACTTT. Complete variable domain (other parts from reference TRBV9 and TRBJ1-6): DSGVTQTPKHLITATGQRVTLRCSPRSGDLSVYWYQQSLDQGLQFLIQYYNGEERAKGNILERFSAQQFPDLHSELNLSSLELGDSALYFCASSVGHGNSPLHFGNGTRLTVT.